This T cell receptor beta chain was documented in a study of cytomegalovirus exposure and HLA in healthy donors. Study summary: A previous analysis identified 117 million unique TCR beta sequences derived from about 180 million T cells.

The study's findings and limits: Follow-up analysis later connected one missense variant in DCLRE1C with trimming of TCR beta V- and J-genes.

On this clone: The target antigen is unknown.

Looked up from germline, CDR1 is SEHNR and CDR2 is FQNEAQ (reference sequence). V trimming: 6 bases; J trimming: 4 bases; junction bases outside the gene matches: 3. There are 15 residues in the CDR3. Primers: 60 Vbeta forward and 13 Jbeta reverse. Sequencing used immunoSEQ multiplex PCR; TCRdb keeps in-frame clones, though not all of them. Counted here are fewer than 100,000 clones, over 60% occurring once; the ten biggest clones make up roughly 17%. V is TRBV7-9 and J is TRBJ2-1, with 13 nucleotides matching TRBD2. The receptor's source is a man between 60 and 75 years old in good health and CMV-seropositive. Sequenced input: PBMCs. CDR3 sequence reads: CASRLLAGGYNEQFF. The CDR3 region has the DNA TGTGCCAGCAGGCTACTAGCGGGGGGGTACAATGAGCAGTTCTTC. Full variable domain (remainder filled in from reference TRBV7-9 and TRBJ2-1): DTGVSQNPRHKITKRGQNVTFRCDPISEHNRLYWYRQTLGQGPEFLTYFQNEAQLEKSRLLSDRFSAERPKGSFSTLEIQRTEQGDSAMYLCASRLLAGGYNEQFFGPGTRLTVL.